This passage covers 25 T cell receptor beta chains from one sample sequenced in a study of cytomegalovirus exposure and HLA in healthy donors. PCR employed 60 Vbeta and 13 Jbeta primers. The method was immunoSEQ multiplex PCR; TCRdb's version includes in-frame clones alone and lacks a portion of them. The table includes about 140,000 clones, approximately 65% detected once. The source material was PBMCs. The receptors here all came from a woman in her fifties or sixties in good health and CMV-seronegative.

In the case of this clone: Other DNA sequences within the sample encode an identical CDR3. The CDR3 reads CASSLASGGAYEQYF. The CDR3, as DNA: TGTGCCAGCAGCTTAGCTAGCGGGGGCGCCTACGAGCAGTACTTC. J is TRBJ2-7 and V is TRBV7-2; 9 bases are shared with TRBD2. The CDR3 contains 15 residues. V lost 0 bases and J lost 2; bases outside the gene matches: 2. Germline V lookup: CDR1 SGHTA, CDR2 FQGNSA. Combining the CDR3 with reference TRBV7-2 and TRBJ2-7 gives the whole variable domain GAGVSQSPSNKVTEKGKDVELRCDPISGHTALYWYRQSLGQGLEFLIYFQGNSAPDKSGLPSDRFSAERTGGSVSTLTIQRTQQEDSAVYLCASSLASGGAYEQYFGPGTRLTVT.

CDR3 DNA: TGTGCCAGCAGCCCTCGGGACAGACAACAAGAGACCCAGTACTTC. This translates into CASSPRDRQQETQYF. The chain combines TRBV11-2 with TRBJ2-5; 7 nucleotides match TRBD1. Germline loops: CDR1 SGHAT, CDR2 FQNNGV. The CDR3 runs 15 residues. J lost 2 bases, V lost 5 bases, and 8 bases had no gene match.

The V and J genes are TRBV10-1 and TRBJ1-6; 8 bases agree with TRBD1. The CDR3 runs to 14 residues. J gave up 6 bases and V 4 bases, and 2 bases lay outside the gene matches. From germline, CDR1 is WNHNN and CDR2 SYGVQD (reference sequence). CDR3 sequence: CASSAGTGNSPLHF. CDR3 nucleotide sequence: TGCGCCAGCAGTGCCGGGACAGGTAATTCACCCCTCCACTTT.

The V and J genes are TRBV7-6 and TRBJ2-3; 10 nucleotides match TRBD2. Germline CDR1 reads SGHVS; CDR2 reads FNYEAQ. Losses at the gene ends were 4 bases for V and 2 bases for J; bases not matched to a gene: 6. This CDR3 has 16 residues. Here the CDR3 reads CASSSLAGGLTDTQYF. CDR3 DNA sequence: TGTGCCAGCAGCTCCTTAGCGGGAGGACTCACAGATACGCAGTATTTT. The variable domain in full, completed from reference TRBV7-6 and TRBJ2-3, reads GAGVSQSPRYKVTKRGQDVALRCDPISGHVSLYWYRQALGQGPEFLTYFNYEAQQDKSGLPNDRFSAERPEGSISTLTIQRTEQRDSAMYRCASSSLAGGLTDTQYFGPGTRLTVL.

The V gene is TRBV7-2, the J gene TRBJ1-4; TRBD1 matches 7 bases. The CDR3 loop spans 14 amino acids. Germline values: CDR1 SGHTA, CDR2 FQGNSA. V lost 6 bases to trimming and J lost 10 bases; unmatched junction nucleotides: 11. In DNA, the CDR3 is TGTGCCAGCAGTGTACAGGGGCGGCGTGGAAAACTGTTTTTT. Residues: CASSVQGRRGKLFF.

The V gene is TRBV9, the J gene TRBJ2-1; TRBD2 might be the D (5 bases). The CDR3 sequence is 14 residues long. The germline gives CDR1 SGDLS, CDR2 YYNGEE. Trimming removed 4 bases at V and 3 bases at J, with 11 bases between. As DNA, the CDR3 is TGTGCCAGCAGCCGGGATATCCTCTACAATGAGCAGTTCTTC. Translating gives CASSRDILYNEQFF.

The V gene is TRBV6-5, the J gene TRBJ2-5; 8 positions match TRBD2. Per germline, CDR1 MNHEY and CDR2 SVGAGI. The CDR3 totals 13 residues. V dropped 7 bases and J dropped 5; count of bases not matched to a gene: 6. The CDR3 protein is CASNRPGGETQYF. CDR3 nucleotides: TGTGCCAGCAACCGACCGGGGGGGGAGACCCAGTACTTC.

V is TRBV6-1 and J is TRBJ2-5; TRBD1 might be the D (6 bases). CDR3 size: 14 residues. Germline CDR1 and CDR2: MNHNS and SASEGT. Trimming left V 5 bases short and J 4 bases short, with 14 bases between. The CDR3 reads CASSPSRGLETQYF. DNA for the CDR3: TGTGCCAGCAGTCCCAGCAGGGGTCTAGAGACCCAGTACTTC.

This rearrangement joins TRBV4-1 to TRBJ2-2; D is possibly TRBD2 (5 bases). Germline assignment: CDR1 MGHRA and CDR2 YSYEKL. Trimming cost V 5 bases and J 1 base, with 11 bases left between them. CDR3 length: 15 residues. DNA for the CDR3: TGCGCCAGCAGCGGTTTTGGAGGGAACACCGGGGAGCTGTTTTTT. It codes for CASSGFGGNTGELFF.

This clone has only one observation. The chain uses TRBV9 and TRBJ2-3; D is possibly TRBD2 (8 bases). CDR1 and CDR2 (germline): SGDLS, YYNGEE. This CDR3 contains 17 residues. Trimming left V 0 bases short and J 0 bases short, with 14 bases between. The CDR3 DNA is TGTGCCAGCAGCGTAGGCCGGGGGGGACAGAGCACAGATACGCAGTATTTT. It encodes CASSVGRGGQSTDTQYF.

The chain combines TRBV5-1 with TRBJ2-1, with 9 bases fitting TRBD2. This CDR3 is built from 13 residues. V shed 0 bases and J 15 bases; nucleotides not matched to a gene: 7. Germline CDR1 and CDR2: SGHRS and YFSETQ. The CDR3 sequence: CASSLALAGLRFF. The CDR3 bases are TGCGCCAGCAGCTTGGCACTAGCGGGCTTGCGGTTCTTC. Together with reference TRBV5-1 and TRBJ2-1, the CDR3 gives the full variable domain: KAGVTQTPRYLIKTRGQQVTLSCSPISGHRSVSWYQQTPGQGLQFLFEYFSETQRNKGNFPGRFSGRQFSNSRSEMNVSTLELGDSALYLCASSLALAGLRFFGPGTRLTVL.

The V and J genes are TRBV9 and TRBJ1-2; tentative D call: TRBD1 (6 bases). CDR1 and CDR2 (germline): SGDLS, YYNGEE. This CDR3 spans 14 amino acids. V was pared by 0 bases and J by 2 bases, with 8 bases between. This chain's CDR3 is CASSVGGRNYGYTF. The CDR3 DNA is TGTGCCAGCAGCGTAGGGGGGCGCAACTATGGCTACACCTTC.

The CDR3 coding sequence is TGTGCCACCAGGGCACGGGGGGGGAACTATGGCTACACCTTC. The encoded protein is CATRARGGNYGYTF. V usage is TRBV15 and J usage is TRBJ1-2, with D possibly being TRBD1 (5 bases). Trimming took 6 bases from V and 2 from J, leaving 13 bases between them. Germline lookup yields CDR1 LNHNV and CDR2 YYDKDF (reference sequence). The CDR3 loop spans 14 amino acids.

The chain employs TRBV2 and TRBJ1-5; weak D call: TRBD1 (6 bases). CDR3 length: 18 residues. Germline V gives CDR1 SNHLY, CDR2 FYNNEI. Trimming stripped 3 bases from V and 6 bases from J, with 24 bases between. The CDR3 spells CASSDIPIGRGATQPQHF. CDR3 bases: TGTGCCAGCAGTGACATCCCCATCGGCCGGGGGGCGACTCAGCCCCAGCATTTT.

The V gene is TRBV10-3, the J gene TRBJ1-2; D uncertain. There are 14 residues in the CDR3. Germline loops: CDR1 ENHRY, CDR2 SYGVKD. Trimming pared 11 bases from V and 0 bases from J, leaving 16 bases between. CDR3 amino acids: CADGDAGANYGYTF. The CDR3 region has the DNA TGTGCCGACGGCGACGCTGGAGCTAACTATGGCTACACCTTC.

The rearrangement links TRBV19 to TRBJ1-1; possibly TRBD1 for D (6 bases). CDR3 size: 14 residues. The V and J ends lost 5 bases and 1 base respectively, with 11 bases between them. CDR1 and CDR2 (germline): LNHDA, SQIVND (reference sequence). CDR3 sequence (DNA): TGTGCCAGTAGTCACAGGGCCGGGAACACTGAAGCTTTCTTT. Protein: CASSHRAGNTEAFF.

V gene TRBV12-2 combines with J gene TRBJ1-1; TRBD1 is the table's D call and was not checked against the DNA. TRBV12-2 is reported as a pseudogene. The CDR3 has 12 residues. CDR3 sequence reads: CASRLKGIGAFF. In DNA form, the CDR3 reads TGTGCAAGTCGCTTGAAGGGGATTGGAGCTTTCTTT.

The V call is TRBV5-1, the J call TRBJ2-1, with a possible D match to TRBD1 (5 bases). V gave up 1 base and J gave up 8 bases, with 7 bases separating them. The V gene's germline CDR1 is SGHRS and CDR2 YFSETQ. CDR3 size: 12 residues. DNA of the CDR3: TGCGCCAGCAGCTTGCAAGGGGATGAGCAGTTCTTC. Protein sequence: CASSLQGDEQFF.

This sequence joins TRBV9 and TRBJ1-2; maybe TRBD1 (5 bases). Trimming stripped 4 bases from V and 6 bases from J, with 16 bases between. Germline CDR1 and CDR2: SGDLS and YYNGEE. This CDR3 has 14 residues. In DNA, the CDR3 is TGTGCCAGCAGCCTAGACTTGGCGGGGGATGGCTACACCTTC. This gives the protein CASSLDLAGDGYTF. Full variable domain (outside the CDR3, taken from reference TRBV9 and TRBJ1-2): DSGVTQTPKHLITATGQRVTLRCSPRSGDLSVYWYQQSLDQGLQFLIQYYNGEERAKGNILERFSAQQFPDLHSELNLSSLELGDSALYFCASSLDLAGDGYTFGSGTRLTVV.

The chain recombines TRBV27 with TRBJ1-1; D is ambiguous. This CDR3 contains 12 residues. The germline V and J ends were trimmed by 5 bases and 4 bases, with 8 bases remaining between them. Germline assignment: CDR1 MNHEY and CDR2 SMNVEV (reference sequence). The CDR3 is CASSPRLTEAFF. In DNA form, the CDR3 reads TGTGCCAGCAGTCCCCGACTCACTGAAGCTTTCTTT.

This rearrangement joins TRBV7-9 to TRBJ2-3; tentatively, D is TRBD2 (6 bases). The germline V gene has CDR1 SEHNR and CDR2 FQNEAQ (reference sequence). V was pared by 4 bases and J by 3 bases, with 17 bases between. The CDR3 is 16 residues long. The CDR3 nucleotides are TGTGCCAGCAGCTCCAGCGGGTTAGTTCGTACAGATACGCAGTATTTT. Protein: CASSSSGLVRTDTQYF. Combining the CDR3 with reference TRBV7-9 and TRBJ2-3 gives the whole variable domain DTGVSQNPRHKITKRGQNVTFRCDPISEHNRLYWYRQTLGQGPEFLTYFQNEAQLEKSRLLSDRFSAERPKGSFSTLEIQRTEQGDSAMYLCASSSSGLVRTDTQYFGPGTRLTVL.

The chain joins TRBV5-1 to TRBJ2-5; TRBD2 matches at 13 bases. CDR1 SGHRS and CDR2 YFSETQ come from the germline V gene. CDR3 length: 15 residues. The junction had 5 bases not matched to a gene; V was cut back by 4 bases and J by 5 bases. For the CDR3, the DNA is TGCGCCAGCAGCAAACTAGCGGGAGGGCCGGAGACCCAGTACTTC. Protein sequence: CASSKLAGGPETQYF.

CDR3 amino acids: CASRRDRDFQETQYF. For the CDR3, the DNA is TGTGCCAGCAGGCGGGACAGGGATTTCCAAGAGACCCAGTACTTC. The V call is TRBV7-9, the J call TRBJ2-5; TRBD1 matches 9 bases. V lost 6 bases to trimming and J lost 1 base; unmatched junction nucleotides: 6. The germline CDR1 and CDR2 sequences are SEHNR and FQNEAQ (reference sequence). The CDR3 totals 15 residues.

The chain employs TRBV7-2 and TRBJ2-1, with D possibly matching TRBD2 (6 bases). This CDR3 has 15 amino acids. V lost 2 bases and J lost 6, with 14 bases in between. Looked up from germline, CDR1 is SGHTA and CDR2 is FQGNSA. Here the CDR3 DNA reads TGTGCCAGCAGCTTACAGTCGGGAGTGGGCAATGAGCAGTTCTTC. This sequence encodes CASSLQSGVGNEQFF.

V and J are TRBV6-4 and TRBJ2-7; 13 positions match TRBD2. Germline CDR1 MRHNA, CDR2 SNTAGT. The CDR3 contains 17 residues. V was pared by 3 bases and J by 6 bases, with 11 bases of the junction left unmatched. CDR3 sequence reads: CASSDYVRTSGSGEQYF. CDR3 sequence (DNA): TGTGCCAGCAGTGATTATGTTCGGACTAGCGGGAGTGGCGAGCAGTACTTC.